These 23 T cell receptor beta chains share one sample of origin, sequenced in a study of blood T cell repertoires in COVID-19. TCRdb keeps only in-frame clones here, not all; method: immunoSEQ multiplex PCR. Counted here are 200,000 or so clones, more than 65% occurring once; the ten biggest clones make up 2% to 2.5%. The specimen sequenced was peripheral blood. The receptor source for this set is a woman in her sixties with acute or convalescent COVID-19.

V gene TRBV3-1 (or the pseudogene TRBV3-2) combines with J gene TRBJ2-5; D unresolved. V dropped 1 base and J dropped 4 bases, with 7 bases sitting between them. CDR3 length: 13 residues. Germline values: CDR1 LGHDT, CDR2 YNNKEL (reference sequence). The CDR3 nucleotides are TGTGCCAGCAGCCAAGGGAGAGGAGAGACCCAGTACTTC. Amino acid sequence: CASSQGRGETQYF.

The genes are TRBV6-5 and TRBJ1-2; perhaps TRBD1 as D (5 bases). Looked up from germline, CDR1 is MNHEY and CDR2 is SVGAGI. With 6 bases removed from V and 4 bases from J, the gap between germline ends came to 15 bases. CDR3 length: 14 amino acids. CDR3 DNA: TGTGCCAGCAGGTCCGCAGGGATTCGCTATGGCTACACCTTC. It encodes CASRSAGIRYGYTF.

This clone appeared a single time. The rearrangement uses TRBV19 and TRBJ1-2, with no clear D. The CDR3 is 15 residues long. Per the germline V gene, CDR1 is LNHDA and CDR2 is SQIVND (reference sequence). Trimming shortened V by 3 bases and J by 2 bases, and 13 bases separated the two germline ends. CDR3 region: CASSIQAVKNYGYTF. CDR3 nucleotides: TGTGCCAGTAGTATTCAGGCAGTAAAGAACTATGGCTACACCTTC.

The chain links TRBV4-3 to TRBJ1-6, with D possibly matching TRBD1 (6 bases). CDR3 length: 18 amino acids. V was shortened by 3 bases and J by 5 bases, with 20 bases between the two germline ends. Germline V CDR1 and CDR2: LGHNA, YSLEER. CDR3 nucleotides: TGCGCCAGCAGCCAGGGGTCAGGGGCCCTCGGCAATAATTCACCCCTCCACTTT. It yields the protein CASSQGSGALGNNSPLHF.

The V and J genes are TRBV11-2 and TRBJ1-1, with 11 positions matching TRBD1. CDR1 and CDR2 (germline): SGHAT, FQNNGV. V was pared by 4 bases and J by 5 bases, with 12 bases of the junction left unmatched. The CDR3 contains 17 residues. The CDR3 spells CASSSLRRDRGETEAFF. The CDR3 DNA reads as TGTGCCAGCAGCTCATTAAGAAGGGACAGGGGGGAGACTGAAGCTTTCTTT.

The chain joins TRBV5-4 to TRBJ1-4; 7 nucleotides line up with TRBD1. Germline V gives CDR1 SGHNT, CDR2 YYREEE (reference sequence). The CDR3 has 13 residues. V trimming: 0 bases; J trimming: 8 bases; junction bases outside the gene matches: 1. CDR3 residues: CASSLAQGEKLFF. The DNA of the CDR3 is TGTGCCAGCAGCTTGGCACAGGGGGAAAAACTGTTTTTT.

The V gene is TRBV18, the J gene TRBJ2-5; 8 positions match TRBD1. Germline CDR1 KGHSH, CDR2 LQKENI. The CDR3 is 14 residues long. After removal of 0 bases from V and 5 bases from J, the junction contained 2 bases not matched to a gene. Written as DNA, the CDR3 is TGTGCCAGCTCACCACCGACAGGGGAGGAGACCCAGTACTTC. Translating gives CASSPPTGEETQYF.

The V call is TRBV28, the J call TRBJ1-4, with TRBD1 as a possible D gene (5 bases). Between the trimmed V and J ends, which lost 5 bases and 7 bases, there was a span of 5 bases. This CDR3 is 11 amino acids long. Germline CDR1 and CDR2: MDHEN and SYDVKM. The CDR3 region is CASSRGEKLFF. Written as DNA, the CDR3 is TGTGCCAGCAGTAGGGGTGAAAAACTGTTTTTT.

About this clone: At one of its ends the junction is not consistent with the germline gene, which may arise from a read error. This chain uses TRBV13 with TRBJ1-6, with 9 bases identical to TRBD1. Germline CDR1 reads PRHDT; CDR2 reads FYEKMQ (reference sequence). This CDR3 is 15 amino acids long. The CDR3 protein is CASTLTGQGNSPLHF. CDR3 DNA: TGTGCCAGCACCTTAACTGGACAGGGGAATTCACCCCTCCACTTT.

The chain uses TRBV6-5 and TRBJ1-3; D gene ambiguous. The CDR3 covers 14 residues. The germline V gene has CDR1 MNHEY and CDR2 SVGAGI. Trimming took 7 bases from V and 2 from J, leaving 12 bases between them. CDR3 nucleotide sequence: TGTGCCAGCATCCGTCGGGGAGCTGGAAACACCATATATTTT. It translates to CASIRRGAGNTIYF.

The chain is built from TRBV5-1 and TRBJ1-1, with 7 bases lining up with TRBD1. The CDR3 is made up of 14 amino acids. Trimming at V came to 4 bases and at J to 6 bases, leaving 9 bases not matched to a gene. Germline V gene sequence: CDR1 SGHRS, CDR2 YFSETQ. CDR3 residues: CASSPDRFRAEAFF. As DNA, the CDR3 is TGCGCCAGCAGCCCGGACAGGTTTAGGGCTGAAGCTTTCTTT. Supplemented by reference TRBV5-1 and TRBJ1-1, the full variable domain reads KAGVTQTPRYLIKTRGQQVTLSCSPISGHRSVSWYQQTPGQGLQFLFEYFSETQRNKGNFPGRFSGRQFSNSRSEMNVSTLELGDSALYLCASSPDRFRAEAFFGQGTRLTVV.

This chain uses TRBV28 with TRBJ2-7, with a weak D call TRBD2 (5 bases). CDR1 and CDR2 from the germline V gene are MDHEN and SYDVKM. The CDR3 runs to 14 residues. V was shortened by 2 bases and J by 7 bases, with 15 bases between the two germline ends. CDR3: CASSLGRRFGEQYF. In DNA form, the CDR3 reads TGTGCCAGCAGTTTAGGCAGGAGGTTTGGGGAGCAGTACTTC.

The CDR3 DNA reads as TGTGCCAGCTCACGGGACAGGGTTAATTCACCCCTCCACTTT. It encodes CASSRDRVNSPLHF. The rearrangement links TRBV18 to TRBJ1-6; 9 bases are shared with TRBD1. The CDR3 has 14 residues. After removal of 4 bases from V and 6 bases from J, the junction contained 1 base not matched to a gene. Germline V CDR1 and CDR2: KGHSH, LQKENI. The variable domain in full, with the rest retrieved from reference TRBV18 and TRBJ1-6, is NAGVMQNPRHLVRRRGQEARLRCSPMKGHSHVYWYRQLPEEGLKFMVYLQKENIIDESGMPKERFSAEFPKEGPSILRIQQVVRGDSAAYFCASSRDRVNSPLHFGNGTRLTVT.

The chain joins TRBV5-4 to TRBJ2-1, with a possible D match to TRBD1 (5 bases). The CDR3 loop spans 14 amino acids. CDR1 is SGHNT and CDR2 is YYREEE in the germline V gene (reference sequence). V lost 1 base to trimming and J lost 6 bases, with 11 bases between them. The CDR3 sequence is CASSLRDRLNEQFF. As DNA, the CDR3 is TGTGCCAGCAGCTTGCGCGACAGACTCAATGAGCAGTTCTTC.

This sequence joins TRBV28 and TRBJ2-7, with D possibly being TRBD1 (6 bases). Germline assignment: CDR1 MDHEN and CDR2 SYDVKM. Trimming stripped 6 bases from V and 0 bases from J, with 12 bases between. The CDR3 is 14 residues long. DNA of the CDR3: TGTGCCAGCAGGCCAGGACAGTCCTCCTACGAGCAGTACTTC. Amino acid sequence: CASRPGQSSYEQYF.

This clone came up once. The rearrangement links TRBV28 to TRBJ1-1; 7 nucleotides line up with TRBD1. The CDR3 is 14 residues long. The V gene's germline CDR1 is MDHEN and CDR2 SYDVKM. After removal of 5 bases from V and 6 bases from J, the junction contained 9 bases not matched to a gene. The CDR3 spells CASSVQGSSAEAFF. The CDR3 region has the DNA TGTGCCAGCAGTGTACAGGGGTCATCGGCTGAAGCTTTCTTT. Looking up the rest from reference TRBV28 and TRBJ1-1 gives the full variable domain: DVKVTQSSRYLVKRTGEKVFLECVQDMDHENMFWYRQDPGLGLRLIYFSYDVKMKEKGDIPEGYSVSREKKERFSLILESASTNQTSMYLCASSVQGSSAEAFFGQGTRLTVV.

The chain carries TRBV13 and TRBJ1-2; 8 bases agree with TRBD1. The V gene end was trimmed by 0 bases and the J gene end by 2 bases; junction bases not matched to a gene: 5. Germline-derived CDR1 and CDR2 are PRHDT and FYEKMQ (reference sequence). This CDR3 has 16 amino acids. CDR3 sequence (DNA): TGTGCCAGCAGCTTAGGGACAGGGGCCCGGAACTATGGCTACACCTTC. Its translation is CASSLGTGARNYGYTF.

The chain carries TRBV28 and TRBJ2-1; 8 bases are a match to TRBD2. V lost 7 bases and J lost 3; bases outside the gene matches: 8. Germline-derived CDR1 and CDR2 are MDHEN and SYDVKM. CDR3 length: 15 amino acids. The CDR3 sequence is CASKNRGGIYNEQFF. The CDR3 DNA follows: TGTGCCAGCAAAAATCGGGGGGGGATCTACAATGAGCAGTTCTTC.

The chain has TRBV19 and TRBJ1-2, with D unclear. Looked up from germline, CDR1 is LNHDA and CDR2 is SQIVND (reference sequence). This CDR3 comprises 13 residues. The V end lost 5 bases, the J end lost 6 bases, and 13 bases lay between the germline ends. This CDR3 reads CASSSVQFDGYTF. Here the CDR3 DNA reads TGTGCCAGTAGTTCCGTTCAGTTTGATGGCTACACCTTC.

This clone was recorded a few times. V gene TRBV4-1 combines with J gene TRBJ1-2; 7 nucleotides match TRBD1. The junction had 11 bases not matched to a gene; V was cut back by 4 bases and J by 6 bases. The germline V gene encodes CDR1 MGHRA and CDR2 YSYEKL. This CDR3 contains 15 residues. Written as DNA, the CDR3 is TGCGCCAGCAGCCCTTTACAGGGGATTGTGAATGGCTACACCTTC. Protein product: CASSPLQGIVNGYTF.

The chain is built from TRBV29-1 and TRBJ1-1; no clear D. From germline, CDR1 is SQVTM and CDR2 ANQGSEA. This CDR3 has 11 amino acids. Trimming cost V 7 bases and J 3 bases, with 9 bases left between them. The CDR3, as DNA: TGCAGCGGGCGTAGCGACACTGAAGCTTTCTTT. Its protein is CSGRSDTEAFF.

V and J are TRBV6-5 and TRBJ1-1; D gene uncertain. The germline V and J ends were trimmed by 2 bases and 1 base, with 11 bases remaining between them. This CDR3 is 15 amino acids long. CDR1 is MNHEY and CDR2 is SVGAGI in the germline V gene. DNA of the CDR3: TGTGCCAGCAGTTACGTCCATCGGGGGAACACTGAAGCTTTCTTT. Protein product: CASSYVHRGNTEAFF.

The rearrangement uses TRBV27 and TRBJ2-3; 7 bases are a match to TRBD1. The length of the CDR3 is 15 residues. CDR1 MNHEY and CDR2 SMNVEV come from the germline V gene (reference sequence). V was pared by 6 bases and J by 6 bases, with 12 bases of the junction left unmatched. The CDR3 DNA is TGTGCCAGCAGCTTTTCCCGGGACAGAAGGGATACGCAGTATTTT. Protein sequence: CASSFSRDRRDTQYF.